The TCR beta chain described here comes from a study of cytomegalovirus exposure and HLA in healthy donors. The study, taken as a whole, reports: What a later analysis showed was that several of the most significant clusters appeared linked to common viral pathogens.

The PCR contained 60 Vbeta and 13 Jbeta primers. TCRdb's table, derived via immunoSEQ multiplex PCR, lists solely in-frame clones and lacks some. The data contain roughly 45,000 clones, roughly 64% of them singletons. CDR3 length: 15 residues. V lost 2 bases, J lost 0 bases, and 6 bases stayed unmatched. Germline V gene data show CDR1 as GTSNPN and CDR2 as SVGIG (reference sequence). Comment on this clone: Its specificity is not known.

The TCR originated in a man between 60 and 75 years old in good health and CMV-seropositive. V and J are TRBV30 and TRBJ2-7; 8 bases are a match to TRBD1. The specimen sequenced was PBMCs. The CDR3 DNA sequence: TGTGCCTGGAGTAAGGGGACAGGCGACTCCTACGAGCAGTACTTC. Protein sequence: CAWSKGTGDSYEQYF.